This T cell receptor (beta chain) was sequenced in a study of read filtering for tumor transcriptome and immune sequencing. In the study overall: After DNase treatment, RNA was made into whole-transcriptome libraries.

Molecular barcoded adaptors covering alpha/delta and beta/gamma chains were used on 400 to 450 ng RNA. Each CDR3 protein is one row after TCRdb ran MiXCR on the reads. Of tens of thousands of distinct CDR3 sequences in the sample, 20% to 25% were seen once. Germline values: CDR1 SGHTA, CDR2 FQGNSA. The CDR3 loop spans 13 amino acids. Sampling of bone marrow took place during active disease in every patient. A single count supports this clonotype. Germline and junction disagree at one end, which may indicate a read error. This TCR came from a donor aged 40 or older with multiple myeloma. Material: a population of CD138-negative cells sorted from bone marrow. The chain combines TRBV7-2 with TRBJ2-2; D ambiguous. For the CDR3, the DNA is TGCGCCAGCAGCTTAGATAAGGTCGGGGAGCTGTTTTTT. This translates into CASSLDKVGELFF.